The 29 T cell receptor beta chains below all came from one sample that was sequenced in a study of PD-1 blockade in classical Hodgkin lymphoma. All patients relapsed after autologous stem cell transplantation, and brentuximab vedotin exposure varied. Isolation of CD4+ T cells from thawed PBMCs was performed by magnetic negative selection. Only in-frame clones appear in the TCRdb table, and some are missing; sequencing was by immunoSEQ multiplex PCR. The data contain around 13,000 clones, 90% of them singletons. The starting material was CD4+ T cells from blood, obtained at baseline. The receptors derive from a human donor with classical Hodgkin lymphoma.

The chain employs TRBV19 and TRBJ1-2; unclear D gene. V was clipped by 9 bases and J by 1 base, with 15 bases between them. Germline values: CDR1 LNHDA, CDR2 SQIVND (reference sequence). This CDR3 is built from 14 residues. CDR3 protein: CASTSRAINYGYTF. CDR3 DNA: TGTGCCAGCACCTCGCGGGCTATTAACTATGGCTACACCTTC.

The chain uses TRBV11-2 and TRBJ2-1; no reliable D call. The CDR3 covers 15 residues. V shed 5 bases and J shed 8 bases, with 19 bases lying between them. In germline, CDR1 is SGHAT, CDR2 FQNNGV. CDR3 sequence reads: CASSPRFPVFDEQFF. The CDR3 DNA sequence: TGTGCCAGCAGCCCTCGATTCCCGGTATTCGATGAGCAGTTCTTC.

This chain connects TRBV5-1 to TRBJ2-1; 10 bases line up with TRBD1. The germline V gene has CDR1 SGHRS and CDR2 YFSETQ. The CDR3 has 15 amino acids. The V segment lost 0 bases and the J segment 5 bases; nucleotides outside the gene matches: 2. The CDR3 sequence: CASSLAGTGDNEQFF. The CDR3 DNA reads TGCGCCAGCAGCTTGGCCGGGACAGGGGACAATGAGCAGTTCTTC. Full variable domain (outside the CDR3, taken from reference TRBV5-1 and TRBJ2-1): KAGVTQTPRYLIKTRGQQVTLSCSPISGHRSVSWYQQTPGQGLQFLFEYFSETQRNKGNFPGRFSGRQFSNSRSEMNVSTLELGDSALYLCASSLAGTGDNEQFFGPGTRLTVL.

This chain links TRBV28 with TRBJ2-2; D is uncertain. Germline V lookup: CDR1 MDHEN, CDR2 SYDVKM. This CDR3 comprises 14 residues. V was clipped by 3 bases and J by 4 bases, with 9 bases between them. The CDR3 DNA sequence: TGTGCCAGCAGTTTGGCCCCAGTCACCGGGGAGCTGTTTTTT. This translates into CASSLAPVTGELFF.

The DNA for the CDR3 is TGTGCCAGCAGTTTATTGGGGTGGCGGGACAGCACAGATACGCAGTATTTT. Encoded protein: CASSLLGWRDSTDTQYF. The chain employs TRBV27 and TRBJ2-3; TRBD2 might be the D (6 bases). Germline V CDR1 and CDR2: MNHEY, SMNVEV (reference sequence). This CDR3 is 17 amino acids long. Trimming took 1 base from V and 0 from J, leaving 14 bases between them.

The chain carries TRBV5-1 and TRBJ2-5; TRBD2 matches at 7 bases. Germline assignment: CDR1 SGHRS and CDR2 YFSETQ. J gave up 5 bases and V 0 bases, and 4 bases lay outside the gene matches. There are 14 residues in the CDR3. The CDR3 sequence is CASSLVSGGETQYF. The CDR3 DNA follows: TGCGCCAGCAGCTTGGTATCCGGGGGGGAGACCCAGTACTTC.

The chain joins TRBV30 to TRBJ2-1; 7 bases are a match to TRBD2. The CDR3 runs 15 residues. From germline, CDR1 is GTSNPN and CDR2 SVGIG (reference sequence). The trim removed 0 bases at V and 12 bases at J, leaving 14 bases unmatched. CDR3 nucleotides: TGTGCCTGGAGTGTAAGAGGACTAGAGTATCGTGGGCAGTTCTTC. Protein: CAWSVRGLEYRGQFF.

The chain couples TRBV6-5 to TRBJ1-5; 11 bases align to TRBD1. The CDR3 spans 15 residues. Germline CDR1 reads MNHEY; CDR2 reads SVGAGI. Germline trimming cut 4 bases from V and 5 bases from J; bases unmatched to any gene: 4. The CDR3 DNA sequence: TGTGCCAGCAGTTTGGACAGGGGGCTTGATCAGCCCCAGCATTTT. Translation: CASSLDRGLDQPQHF.

V is TRBV7-6 and J is TRBJ1-3, with D possibly TRBD1 on 6 matching bases. The CDR3 covers 14 residues. V was shortened by 5 bases and J by 0 bases, with 8 bases between the two germline ends. In germline, CDR1 is SGHVS, CDR2 FNYEAQ. CDR3 in amino acids: CASSLQGSGNTIYF. The CDR3 coding sequence is TGTGCCAGCAGCCTACAGGGCTCTGGAAACACCATATATTTT.

The rearrangement joins TRBV27 to TRBJ2-6; TRBD1 aligns across 7 bases. The CDR3 has 15 residues. J lost 13 bases, V lost 3 bases, and 12 bases had no gene match. Germline lookup yields CDR1 MNHEY and CDR2 SMNVEV (reference sequence). This CDR3 reads CASSFGTARPLVLTF. The CDR3, as DNA: TGTGCCAGCAGTTTTGGGACAGCTCGGCCCCTAGTCCTGACTTTC.

This chain connects TRBV28 to TRBJ2-3, with D possibly TRBD1 on 5 matching bases. Germline V gene data show CDR1 as MDHEN and CDR2 as SYDVKM. The CDR3 is made up of 15 amino acids. Trimming removed 6 bases from V and 3 bases from J, with 16 bases in between. The CDR3 DNA follows: TGTGCCAGCAGCCAGGGTCTAAGTGGAACAGATACGCAGTATTTT. Residues: CASSQGLSGTDTQYF.

The chain joins TRBV5-1 to TRBJ2-1; the match to TRBD2 covers 13 bases. The CDR3 covers 14 residues. J lost 12 bases, V lost 3 bases, and 6 bases had no gene match. In germline, CDR1 is SGHRS, CDR2 YFSETQ. The CDR3 sequence: CASSSRLAGGPQFF. The CDR3 DNA reads TGCGCCAGCAGCTCACGACTAGCGGGGGGCCCGCAGTTCTTC.

This clone appeared a single time. This chain links TRBV27 with TRBJ2-2, with TRBD1 matching 8 bases. This CDR3 is 18 amino acids long. CDR1 is MNHEY and CDR2 is SMNVEV in the germline V gene (reference sequence). The trim removed 0 bases at V and 2 bases at J, leaving 8 bases unmatched. The CDR3 loop reads CASSLSIARGPNTGELFF. The DNA for the CDR3 is TGTGCCAGCAGTTTATCCATCGCCAGGGGGCCTAACACCGGGGAGCTGTTTTTT.

The CDR3 loop is CASSPRTSYNEQFF. DNA of the CDR3: TGTGCCAGCAGCCCCCGGACTAGCTACAATGAGCAGTTCTTC. This chain links TRBV7-2 with TRBJ2-1; 7 bases are shared with TRBD2. The CDR3 has 14 residues. Trimming at V came to 5 bases and at J to 3 bases, leaving 4 bases not matched to a gene. The V gene's germline CDR1 is SGHTA and CDR2 FQGNSA.

The CDR3 loop is CASSLPGLAGVREQFF. CDR3 in DNA: TGTGCCAGCAGCTTACCCGGCCTAGCGGGAGTTCGCGAGCAGTTCTTC. The chain employs TRBV7-8 and TRBJ2-1; 10 bases line up with TRBD2. Trimming took 2 bases from V and 10 from J; bases not matched to a gene: 11. This CDR3 is 16 amino acids long. Per germline, CDR1 SGHVS and CDR2 FQNEAQ.

The genes are TRBV5-1 and TRBJ1-3, with no clear D. This CDR3 is 13 amino acids long. Germline V gives CDR1 SGHRS, CDR2 YFSETQ. The V end was cut by 4 bases, the J end by 3 bases, with 8 bases between. CDR3 bases: TGCGCCAGCAGCCCTGGGATTGGAAACACCATATATTTT. Protein: CASSPGIGNTIYF.

The V call is TRBV2, the J call TRBJ2-3; D is undetermined. The ends were cut back, 9 bases at V and 5 bases at J, with 15 bases in the middle. Germline CDR1 and CDR2: SNHLY and FYNNEI. The CDR3 is made up of 13 amino acids. CDR3 sequence: CASMTQSVDTQYF. In nucleotides, the CDR3 is TGTGCCAGTATGACTCAAAGCGTAGATACGCAGTATTTT.

The chain employs TRBV5-8 and TRBJ1-5, with D perhaps matching TRBD1 (5 bases). V was shortened by 2 bases and J by 6 bases, with 12 bases between the two germline ends. Per the germline V gene, CDR1 is SGHTS and CDR2 is YDEGEE. The CDR3 extends over 14 amino acids. CDR3 amino acids: CASSFTGGGQPQHF. CDR3 in DNA: TGTGCCAGCAGCTTCACGGGGGGGGGTCAGCCCCAGCATTTT.

This chain connects TRBV27 to TRBJ1-3; TRBD1 might be the D (5 bases). CDR3 length: 14 residues. V was shortened by 2 bases and J by 7 bases, with 12 bases between the two germline ends. From germline, CDR1 is MNHEY and CDR2 SMNVEV (reference sequence). The CDR3, as DNA: TGTGCCAGCAGTTTAAGCCGGGGGGGGAACACCATATATTTT. The encoded protein is CASSLSRGGNTIYF.

The V and J genes are TRBV28 and TRBJ2-3; 8 bases are shared with TRBD2. Germline V gene data show CDR1 as MDHEN and CDR2 as SYDVKM. J was trimmed by 0 bases and V by 7 bases; bases with no gene match: 6. CDR3 length: 15 residues. CDR3 nucleotides: TGTGCCAGCACCATTAGCGGGGTTAGCACAGATACGCAGTATTTT. It is translated as CASTISGVSTDTQYF. Complete variable domain (other parts from reference TRBV28 and TRBJ2-3): DVKVTQSSRYLVKRTGEKVFLECVQDMDHENMFWYRQDPGLGLRLIYFSYDVKMKEKGDIPEGYSVSREKKERFSLILESASTNQTSMYLCASTISGVSTDTQYFGPGTRLTVL.

V usage is TRBV11-3 and J usage is TRBJ2-2, with 9 bases aligning to TRBD2. The junction had 11 bases not matched to a gene; V was cut back by 5 bases and J by 4 bases. This CDR3 is built from 17 residues. CDR1 SGHNT and CDR2 YENEEA come from the germline V gene. CDR3 nucleotides: TGTGCCAGCAGCGAGACCTCGGCGGGAGGGGCCACCGGGGAGCTGTTTTTT. Translating gives CASSETSAGGATGELFF.

The V and J genes are TRBV18 and TRBJ1-1; D is ambiguous. There are 13 residues in the CDR3. Germline V lookup: CDR1 KGHSH, CDR2 LQKENI. Trimming left V 3 bases short and J 8 bases short, with 13 bases between. Here the CDR3 reads CASSPPVGREAFF. DNA for the CDR3: TGTGCCAGCTCACCTCCGGTCGGCAGGGAAGCTTTCTTT.

CDR3 nucleotides: TGTGCCAGCAGTGAAAAGGTTGAGCAGTTCTTC. Translated, it gives CASSEKVEQFF. The genes are TRBV2 and TRBJ2-1; no clear D. The CDR3 has 11 amino acids. Germline V lookup: CDR1 SNHLY, CDR2 FYNNEI. V was trimmed by 2 bases and J by 9 bases, leaving 5 bases between them.

J is TRBJ2-7 and V is TRBV5-1; TRBD2 aligns across 7 bases. CDR3 length: 15 residues. Germline lookup yields CDR1 SGHRS and CDR2 YFSETQ. The J segment lost 3 bases and the V segment lost 5 bases, leaving 11 bases of the junction unmatched. CDR3 loop: CASRETSVFSYEQYF. The CDR3 DNA sequence: TGCGCCAGCAGGGAAACTAGCGTATTTAGCTACGAGCAGTACTTC. The full variable domain, rest sourced from reference TRBV5-1 and TRBJ2-7, is KAGVTQTPRYLIKTRGQQVTLSCSPISGHRSVSWYQQTPGQGLQFLFEYFSETQRNKGNFPGRFSGRQFSNSRSEMNVSTLELGDSALYLCASRETSVFSYEQYFGPGTRLTVT.

V gene TRBV19 combines with J gene TRBJ2-7; D may be TRBD1 (6 bases). CDR1 and CDR2 from the germline V gene are LNHDA and SQIVND (reference sequence). The CDR3 runs 15 residues. V was cut by 5 bases and J by 6 bases, with 20 bases left in between. CDR3 in DNA: TGTGCCAGTAGTGTATCCGGGACAACGTCAGCCGAGCAGTACTTC. Translated, it gives CASSVSGTTSAEQYF.

The CDR3 sequence: CAIPQGGSLTGELFF. For the CDR3, the DNA is TGTGCCATCCCCCAGGGGGGGAGTCTTACCGGGGAGCTGTTTTTT. The gene calls are TRBV10-3 and TRBJ2-2; D may be TRBD1 or TRBD2 (7 bases each). CDR1 and CDR2 from the germline V gene are ENHRY and SYGVKD. The CDR3 length is 15 residues. The V end was cut by 8 bases, the J end by 5 bases, with 18 bases between.

The chain couples TRBV19 to TRBJ2-1; D is possibly TRBD2 (6 bases). The V gene lost 0 bases and the J gene lost 12 bases, with 12 bases spanning the gap. The CDR3 has 13 amino acids. In germline, CDR1 is LNHDA, CDR2 SQIVND (reference sequence). The CDR3 sequence: CASSIDGGIGQFF. In DNA, the CDR3 is TGTGCCAGTAGTATAGACGGGGGTATCGGGCAGTTCTTC.

The chain joins TRBV7-9 to TRBJ2-7, with D perhaps TRBD1 or TRBD2 (8 bases each). In germline, CDR1 is SEHNR, CDR2 FQNEAQ (reference sequence). This CDR3 spans 14 amino acids. Trimming removed 7 bases at V and 6 bases at J, with 19 bases between. CDR3 region: CASTTGGTGPEQYF. The CDR3 DNA follows: TGTGCCAGCACCACGGGGGGGACAGGACCCGAGCAGTACTTC.

The chain links TRBV7-2 to TRBJ2-5; D gene unclear. The V gene's germline CDR1 is SGHTA and CDR2 FQGNSA. Trimming left V 4 bases short and J 2 bases short, with 14 bases between. CDR3 length: 15 residues. The DNA for the CDR3 is TGTGCCAGCAGCTACCGGGCCGTACTTCAAGAGACCCAGTACTTC. Its translation: CASSYRAVLQETQYF.